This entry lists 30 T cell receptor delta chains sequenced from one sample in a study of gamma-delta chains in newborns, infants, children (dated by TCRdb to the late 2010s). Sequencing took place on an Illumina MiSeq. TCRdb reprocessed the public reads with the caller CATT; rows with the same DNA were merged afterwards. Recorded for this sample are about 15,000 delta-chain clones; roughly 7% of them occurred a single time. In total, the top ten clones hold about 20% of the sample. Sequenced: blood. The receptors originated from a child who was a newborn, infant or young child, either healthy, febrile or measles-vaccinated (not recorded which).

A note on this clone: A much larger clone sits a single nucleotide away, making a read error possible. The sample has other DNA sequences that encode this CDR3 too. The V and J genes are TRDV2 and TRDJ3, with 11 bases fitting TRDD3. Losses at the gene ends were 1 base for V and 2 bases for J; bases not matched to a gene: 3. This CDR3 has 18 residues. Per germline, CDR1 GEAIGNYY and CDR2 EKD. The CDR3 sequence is CACDTILGDTWDTRQMFF. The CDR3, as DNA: TGTGCCTGTGACACAATACTGGGGGATACCTGGGACACCCGACAGATGTTTTTC.

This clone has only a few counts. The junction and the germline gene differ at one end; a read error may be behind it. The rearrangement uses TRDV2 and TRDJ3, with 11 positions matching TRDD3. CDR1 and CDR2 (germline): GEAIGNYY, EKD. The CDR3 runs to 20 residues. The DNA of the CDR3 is TGTGCCTGTGGCACCGTAACACTGGGGGATAGCTCCCGGGACACCCGACAGATGTTTTTC. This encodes CACGTVTLGDSSRDTRQMFF.

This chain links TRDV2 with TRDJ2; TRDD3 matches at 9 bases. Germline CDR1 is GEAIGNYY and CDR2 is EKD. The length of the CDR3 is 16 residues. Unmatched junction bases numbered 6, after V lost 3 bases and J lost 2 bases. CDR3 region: CACDVMGDRLTAQLFF. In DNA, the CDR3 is TGTGCCTGTGACGTAATGGGGGATAGGTTGACAGCACAACTCTTCTTT.

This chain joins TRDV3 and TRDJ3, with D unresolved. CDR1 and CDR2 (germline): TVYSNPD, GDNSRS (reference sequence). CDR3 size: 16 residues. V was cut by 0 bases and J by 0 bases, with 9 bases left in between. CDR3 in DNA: TGTGCCTTTAGGGATTTGAGCTCCTGGGACACCCGACAGATGTTTTTC. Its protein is CAFRDLSSWDTRQMFF.

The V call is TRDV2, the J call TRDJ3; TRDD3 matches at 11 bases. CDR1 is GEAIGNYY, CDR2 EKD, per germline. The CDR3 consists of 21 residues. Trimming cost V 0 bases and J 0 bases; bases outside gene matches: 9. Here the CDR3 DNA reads TGTGCCTGTGACACCGTAATGGGGGATACGAAAAGCTCCTGGGACACCCGACAGATGTTTTTC. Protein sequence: CACDTVMGDTKSSWDTRQMFF.

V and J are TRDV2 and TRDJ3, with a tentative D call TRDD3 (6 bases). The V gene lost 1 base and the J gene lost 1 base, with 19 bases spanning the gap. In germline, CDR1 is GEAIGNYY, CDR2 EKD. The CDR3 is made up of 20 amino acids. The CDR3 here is CACDTPTGRYPSWDTRQMFF. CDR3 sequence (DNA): TGTGCCTGTGACACGCCGACTGGGAGATACCCTTCCTGGGACACCCGACAGATGTTTTTC.

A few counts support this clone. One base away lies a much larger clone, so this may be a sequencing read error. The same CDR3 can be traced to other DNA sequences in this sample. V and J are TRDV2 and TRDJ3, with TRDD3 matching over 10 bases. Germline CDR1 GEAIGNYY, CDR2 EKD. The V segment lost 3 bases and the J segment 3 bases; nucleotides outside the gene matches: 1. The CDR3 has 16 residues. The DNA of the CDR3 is TGTGCCTGTGACTACTGGGGGATCTGGGACACCCGACAGATGTTTTTC. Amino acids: CACDYWGIWDTRQMFF.

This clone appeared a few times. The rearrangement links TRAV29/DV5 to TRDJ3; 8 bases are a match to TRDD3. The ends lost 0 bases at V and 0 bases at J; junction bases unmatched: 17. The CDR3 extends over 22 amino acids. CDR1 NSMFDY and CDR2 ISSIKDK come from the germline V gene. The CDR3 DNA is TGTGCAGCAAGCGCGTTCTCCTACTGGGGGGTAAGTAGCTCCTGGGACACCCGACAGATGTTTTTC. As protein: CAASAFSYWGVSSSWDTRQMFF.

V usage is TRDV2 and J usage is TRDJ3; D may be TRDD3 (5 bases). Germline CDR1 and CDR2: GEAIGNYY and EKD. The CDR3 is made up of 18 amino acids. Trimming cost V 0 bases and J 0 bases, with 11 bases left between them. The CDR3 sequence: CACDTIGGHSWDTRQMFF. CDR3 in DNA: TGTGCCTGTGACACCATCGGGGGCCACTCCTGGGACACCCGACAGATGTTTTTC.

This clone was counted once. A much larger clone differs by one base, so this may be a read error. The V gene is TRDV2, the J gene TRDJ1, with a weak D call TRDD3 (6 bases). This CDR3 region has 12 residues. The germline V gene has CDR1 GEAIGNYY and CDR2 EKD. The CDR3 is CACDRGTAKLIF. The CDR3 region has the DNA TGTGCCTGTGACAGGGGGACCGCTAAACTCATCTTT.

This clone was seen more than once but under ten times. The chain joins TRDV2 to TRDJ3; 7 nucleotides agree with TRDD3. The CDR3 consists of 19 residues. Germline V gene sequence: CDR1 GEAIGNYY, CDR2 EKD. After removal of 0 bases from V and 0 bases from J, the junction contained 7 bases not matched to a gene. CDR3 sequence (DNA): TGTGCCTGTGACACCGTGGATAGGGGGATCTCCTGGGACACCCGACAGATGTTTTTC. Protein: CACDTVDRGISWDTRQMFF.

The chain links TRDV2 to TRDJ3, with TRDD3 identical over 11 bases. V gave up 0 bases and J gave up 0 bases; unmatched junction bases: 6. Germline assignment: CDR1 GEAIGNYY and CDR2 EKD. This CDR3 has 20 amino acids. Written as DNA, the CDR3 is TGTGCCTGTGACACCGTGGGTACTGGGGGATACTCCTGGGACACCCGACAGATGTTTTTC. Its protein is CACDTVGTGGYSWDTRQMFF.

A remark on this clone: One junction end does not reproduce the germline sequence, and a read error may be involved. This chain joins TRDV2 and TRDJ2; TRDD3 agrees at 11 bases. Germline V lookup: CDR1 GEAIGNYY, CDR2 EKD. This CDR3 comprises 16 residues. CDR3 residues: CARDHVLGDKKAQLFF. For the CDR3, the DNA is TGTGCCCGTGACCACGTACTGGGGGATAAAAAAGCACAACTCTTCTTT.

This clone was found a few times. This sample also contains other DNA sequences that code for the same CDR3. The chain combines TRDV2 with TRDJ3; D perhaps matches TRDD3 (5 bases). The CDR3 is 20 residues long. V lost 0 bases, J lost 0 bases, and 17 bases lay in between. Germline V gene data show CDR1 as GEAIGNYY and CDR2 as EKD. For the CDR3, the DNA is TGTGCCTGTGACACCGTTGGGGACCATTTAAGCTCCTGGGACACCCGACAGATGTTTTTC. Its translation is CACDTVGDHLSSWDTRQMFF.

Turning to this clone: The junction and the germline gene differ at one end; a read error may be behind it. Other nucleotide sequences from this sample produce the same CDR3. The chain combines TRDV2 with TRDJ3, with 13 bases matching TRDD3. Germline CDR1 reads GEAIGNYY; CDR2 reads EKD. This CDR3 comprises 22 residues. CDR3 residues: CACGTGLGDTPAASWDTRQMFF. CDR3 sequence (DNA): TGTGCCTGTGGCACCGGACTGGGGGATACGCCTGCAGCGTCCTGGGACACCCGACAGATGTTTTTC.

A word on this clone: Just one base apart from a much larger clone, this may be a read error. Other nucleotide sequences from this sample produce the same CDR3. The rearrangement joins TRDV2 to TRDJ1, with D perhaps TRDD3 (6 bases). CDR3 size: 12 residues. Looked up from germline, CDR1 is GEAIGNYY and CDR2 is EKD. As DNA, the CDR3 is TGTGCCTGTGACAGGGGGACCGATAAACTCATCTTC. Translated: CACDRGTDKLIF.

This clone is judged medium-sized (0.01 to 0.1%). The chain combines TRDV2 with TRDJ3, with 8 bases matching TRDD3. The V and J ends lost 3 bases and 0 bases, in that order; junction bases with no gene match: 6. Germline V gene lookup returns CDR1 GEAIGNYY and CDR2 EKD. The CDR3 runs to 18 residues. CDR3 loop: CACDLLGGRSWDTRQMFF. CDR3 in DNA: TGTGCCTGTGACCTACTGGGGGGTCGCTCCTGGGACACCCGACAGATGTTTTTC.

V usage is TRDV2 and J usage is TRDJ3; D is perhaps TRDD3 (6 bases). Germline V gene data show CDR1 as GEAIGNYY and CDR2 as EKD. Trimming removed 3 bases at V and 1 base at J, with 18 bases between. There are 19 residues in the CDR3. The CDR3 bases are TGTGCCTGTGACGTCTTGGGGGCCGTACGATCCTGGGACACCCGACAGATGTTTTTC. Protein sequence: CACDVLGAVRSWDTRQMFF.

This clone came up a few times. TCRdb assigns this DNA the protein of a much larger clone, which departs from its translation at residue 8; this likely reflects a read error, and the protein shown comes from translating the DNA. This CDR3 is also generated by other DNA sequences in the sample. The DNA of the CDR3 is TGTGCCTGTGACACTGGGGGATCTTTTTCCTGGGACACCCGACAGATGTTTTTC. Translating gives CACDTGGSFSWDTRQMFF. The V gene is TRDV2, the J gene TRDJ3; 8 positions agree with TRDD3. V lost 1 base and J lost 1; bases outside the gene matches: 5. CDR1 is GEAIGNYY and CDR2 is EKD in the germline V gene. The CDR3 covers 18 residues.

In DNA, the CDR3 is TGTGCCTGTGCCTATCGTACTGGGGGATACGCGACAGCACAACTCTTCTTT. It specifies CACAYRTGGYATAQLFF. V is TRDV2 and J is TRDJ2, with 13 bases fitting TRDD3. Trimming removed 5 bases from V and 4 bases from J; junction bases left unmatched: 9. This CDR3 contains 17 residues. The germline V gene has CDR1 GEAIGNYY and CDR2 EKD.

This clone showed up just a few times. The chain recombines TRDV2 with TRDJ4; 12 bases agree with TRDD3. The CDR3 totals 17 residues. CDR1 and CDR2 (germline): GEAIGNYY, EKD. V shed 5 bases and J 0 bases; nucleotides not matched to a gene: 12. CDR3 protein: CACVYVLGDTSARPLIF. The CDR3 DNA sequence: TGTGCCTGTGTTTACGTACTGGGGGATACCTCGGCCAGACCCCTGATCTTT.

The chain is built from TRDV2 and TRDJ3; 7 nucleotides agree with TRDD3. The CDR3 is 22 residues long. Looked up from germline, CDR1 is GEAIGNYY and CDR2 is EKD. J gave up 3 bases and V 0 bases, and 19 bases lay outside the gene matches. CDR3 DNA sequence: TGTGCCTGTGACACCGACGGTTGGACTGGGGTTCTCAGGGGCTGGGACACCCGACAGATGTTTTTC. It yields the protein CACDTDGWTGVLRGWDTRQMFF.

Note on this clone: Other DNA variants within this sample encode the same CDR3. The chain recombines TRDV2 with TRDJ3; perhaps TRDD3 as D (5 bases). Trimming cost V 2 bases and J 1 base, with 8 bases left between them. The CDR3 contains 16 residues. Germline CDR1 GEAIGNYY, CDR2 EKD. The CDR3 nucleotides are TGTGCCTGTGACAGTTGGGGATCCTGGGACACCCGACAGATGTTTTTC. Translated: CACDSWGSWDTRQMFF.

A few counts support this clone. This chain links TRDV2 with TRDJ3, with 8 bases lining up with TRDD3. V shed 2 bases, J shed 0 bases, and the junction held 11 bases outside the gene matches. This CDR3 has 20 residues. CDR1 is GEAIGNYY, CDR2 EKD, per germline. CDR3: CACDILGVSPSSWDTRQMFF. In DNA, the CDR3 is TGTGCCTGTGACATACTGGGGGTTTCCCCCAGCTCCTGGGACACCCGACAGATGTTTTTC.

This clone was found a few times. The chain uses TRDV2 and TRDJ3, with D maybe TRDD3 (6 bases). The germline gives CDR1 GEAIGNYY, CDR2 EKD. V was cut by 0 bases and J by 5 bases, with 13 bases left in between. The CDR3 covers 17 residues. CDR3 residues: CACDTVGYSRDTRQMFF. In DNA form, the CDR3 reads TGTGCCTGTGACACCGTTGGATACTCACGGGACACCCGACAGATGTTTTTC.

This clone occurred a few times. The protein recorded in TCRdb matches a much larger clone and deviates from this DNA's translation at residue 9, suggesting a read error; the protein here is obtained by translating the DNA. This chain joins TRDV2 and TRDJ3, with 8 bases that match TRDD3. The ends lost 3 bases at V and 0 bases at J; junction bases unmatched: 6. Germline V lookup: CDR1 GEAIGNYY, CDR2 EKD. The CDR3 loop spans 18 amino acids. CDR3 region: CACDVLGARSWDTRQMFF. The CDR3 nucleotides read TGTGCCTGTGACGTACTGGGGGCCCGCTCCTGGGACACCCGACAGATGTTTTTC.

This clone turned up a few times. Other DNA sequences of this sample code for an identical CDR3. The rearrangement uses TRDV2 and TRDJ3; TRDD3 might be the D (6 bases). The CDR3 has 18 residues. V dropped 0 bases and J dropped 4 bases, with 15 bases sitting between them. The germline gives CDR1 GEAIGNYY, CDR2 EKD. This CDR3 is CACDTVDGGSWDTRQMFF. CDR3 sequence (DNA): TGTGCCTGTGACACCGTTGATGGGGGCTCTTGGGACACCCGACAGATGTTTTTC.

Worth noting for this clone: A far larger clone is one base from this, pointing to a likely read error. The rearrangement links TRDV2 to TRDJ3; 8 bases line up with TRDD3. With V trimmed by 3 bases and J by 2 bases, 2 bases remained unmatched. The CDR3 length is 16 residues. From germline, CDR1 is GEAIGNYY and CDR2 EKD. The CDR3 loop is CACDAWGTWDTRQMFF. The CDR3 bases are TGTGCCTGTGACGCCTGGGGGACCTGGGACACCCGACAGATGTTTTTC.

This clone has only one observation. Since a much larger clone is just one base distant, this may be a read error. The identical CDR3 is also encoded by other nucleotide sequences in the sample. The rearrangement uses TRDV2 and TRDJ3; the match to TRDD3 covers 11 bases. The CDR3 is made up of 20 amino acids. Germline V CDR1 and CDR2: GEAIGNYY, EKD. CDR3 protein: CACDTLGDTWSSWDTRQMFF. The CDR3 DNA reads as TGTGCCTGTGACACGCTGGGGGATACCTGGAGCTCCTGGGACACCCGCCAGATGTTTTTC.

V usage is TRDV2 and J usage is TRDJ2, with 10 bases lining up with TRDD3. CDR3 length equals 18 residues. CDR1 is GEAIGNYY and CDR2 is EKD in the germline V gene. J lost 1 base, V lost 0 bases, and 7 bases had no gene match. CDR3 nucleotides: TGTGCCTGTGACACCGTGGGGCTGGGGGATATTTTGACAGCACAACTCTTCTTT. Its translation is CACDTVGLGDILTAQLFF.